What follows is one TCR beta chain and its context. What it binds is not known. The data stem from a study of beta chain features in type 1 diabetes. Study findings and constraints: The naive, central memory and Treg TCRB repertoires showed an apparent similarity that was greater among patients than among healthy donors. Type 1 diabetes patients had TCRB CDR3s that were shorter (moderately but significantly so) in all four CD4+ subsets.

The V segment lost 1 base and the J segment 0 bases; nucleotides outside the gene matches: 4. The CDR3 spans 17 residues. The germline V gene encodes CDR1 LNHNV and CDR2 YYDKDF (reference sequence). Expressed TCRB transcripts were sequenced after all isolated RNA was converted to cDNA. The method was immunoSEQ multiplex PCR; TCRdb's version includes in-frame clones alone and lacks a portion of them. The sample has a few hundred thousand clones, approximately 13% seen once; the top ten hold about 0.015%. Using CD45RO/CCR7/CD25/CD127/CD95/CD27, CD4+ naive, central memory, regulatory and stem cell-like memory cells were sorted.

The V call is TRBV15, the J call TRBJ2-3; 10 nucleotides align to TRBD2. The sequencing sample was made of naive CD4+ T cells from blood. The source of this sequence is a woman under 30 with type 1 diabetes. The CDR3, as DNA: TGTGCCACCAGCAGAGTAGGACTAGCGGCTAGCACAGATACGCAGTATTTT. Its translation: CATSRVGLAASTDTQYF.